Listed below are T cell receptor beta chains from one sample, sequenced in a study of CD8 T cells in ankylosing spondylitis. MiXCR, applied by TCRdb to the 5' RACE reads, yields one record per CDR3 protein. Of more than 300,000 distinct CDR3 sequences in the sample, 11% are singletons; the top ten hold 8% to 9.5%. The sample consisted of blood, either unsorted or a sorted T cell fraction (not recorded which). The origin of the receptors is a female donor with ankylosing spondylitis or in good health (not recorded which). CDR3s include the opening cysteine and the closing phenylalanine or tryptophan. A D gene is named only where the DNA matches it firmly. The listing skips clone size in some rows; elsewhere it reads once, few, many or a size class.

cdr3_aa cdr3_nt j_call d_call v_call clone_size
CASSLRGTSYEQYF TGTGCCAGCAGCTTACGGGGCACGTCCTACGAGCAGTACTTC TRBJ2-7 - TRBV7-9 many
CSVEGRQGTRNEQFF TGCAGCGTTGAAGGGCGACAGGGGACCCGCAATGAGCAGTTCTTC TRBJ2-1 TRBD1 TRBV29-1 many
CASSLGGDGLEYF TGTGCCAGCAGCTTGGGGGGGGACGGGTTGGAGTATTTT TRBJ2-3 - TRBV5-6 few
CASSPAGLSYEQYF TGTGCCAGCAGTCCTGCGGGGCTCTCCTACGAGCAGTACTTC TRBJ2-7 - TRBV12-3/TRBV12-4 many
CASSGLGLVSGNTIYF TGCGCCAGCAGTGGCCTGGGGCTGGTTTCTGGAAACACCATATATTTT TRBJ1-3 - TRBV10-2 many
CASSLERGRTASYEQYF TGTGCCAGCAGCTTAGAGCGGGGGAGGACGGCTTCCTACGAGCAGTACTTC TRBJ2-7 TRBD2 TRBV7-8 -
CASSARRVGEPYTGELFF TGTGCCAGCAGCGCCCGTAGGGTGGGGGAGCCATACACCGGGGAGCTGTTTTTT TRBJ2-2 - TRBV11-1 -
CASSNPRDAGELFF TGCGCCAGCAGCAATCCTAGAGACGCCGGGGAGCTGTTTTTT TRBJ2-2 - TRBV5-1 many
CASSEQGRGWDEQFF TGCGCCAGCAGCGAGCAGGGTCGGGGATGGGATGAGCAGTTCTTC TRBJ2-1 - TRBV5-1 few
CSGIRTSGGVAGELFF TGCAGTGGCATTCGGACTAGCGGTGGAGTCGCCGGGGAGCTGTTTTTT TRBJ2-2 TRBD2 TRBV20-1 many
CASSLRGSSPLHF TGTGCCAGCAGCTTACGGGGGAGTTCACCCCTCCACTTT TRBJ1-6 - TRBV7-7 many
CAITEFASGGITGELFF TGTGCCATCACTGAGTTTGCTAGCGGGGGCATCACCGGGGAGCTGTTTTTT TRBJ2-2 TRBD2 TRBV10-3 many
CASSLIPSVGEQFF TGTGCCAGCAGTTTAATCCCCTCGGTGGGTGAGCAGTTCTTC TRBJ2-1 - TRBV28 few
CSADQGGGSTDTQYF TGCAGTGCTGACCAGGGGGGGGGGAGCACAGATACGCAGTATTTT TRBJ2-3 - TRBV20-1 many
CASSPTVYGRVGVEQFF TGTGCCAGTAGTCCCACCGTGTACGGACGGGTTGGGGTTGAGCAGTTCTTC TRBJ2-1 - TRBV19 few
CASSSTPGQETQYF TGCGCCAGCAGCTCTACCCCGGGACAAGAGACCCAGTACTTC TRBJ2-5 - TRBV5-1 few
CASSYSIGSNTGELFF TGTGCCAGCAGTTACTCGATAGGTTCGAACACCGGGGAGCTGTTTTTT TRBJ2-2 - TRBV6-5 few
CASSASTGTSDIQYF TGCGCCAGCAGCGCATCGACAGGGACTTCGGACATTCAGTACTTC TRBJ2-4 - TRBV5-1 many
CSAPLFVAGGLEQFF TGCAGTGCTCCCCTCTTCGTAGCGGGGGGGCTTGAGCAGTTCTTC TRBJ2-1 TRBD2 TRBV20-1 many
CSAGDRGHYGYTF TGCAGTGCTGGGGACAGGGGGCACTATGGCTACACCTTC TRBJ1-2 TRBD1 TRBV20-1 many
CSARRTGTGELFF TGCAGTGCTAGACGGACAGGGACCGGGGAGCTGTTTTTT TRBJ2-2 TRBD1 TRBV20-1 many
CASSLGPDRGQPQHF TGCGCCAGCAGCTTGGGTCCCGACAGGGGTCAGCCCCAGCATTTT TRBJ1-5 TRBD1 TRBV5-1 -
CSVDRDRNTEAFF TGCAGCGTTGACCGGGACCGGAACACTGAAGCTTTCTTT TRBJ1-1 - TRBV29-1 many
CSARDGNSPLHF TGCAGTGCTAGAGATGGAAATTCACCCCTCCACTTT TRBJ1-6 - TRBV20-1 many